The 13 T cell receptor beta chains presented below share a single source sample, sequenced in a study of post-analysis software for immune sequencing data. Study-wide results and caveats: Patients used five TRBV segments, including TRBV5-6, TRBV5-1 and TRBV20-1, more often than controls.

Presence of unique molecular identifiers characterized the TCR beta cDNA libraries. TCRdb fed the PCR reads into MiXCR, producing one record per CDR3 protein. The sample holds about 540,000 distinct CDR3 sequences, approximately 34% seen once. These receptors have no known antigen. Specimen: blood. The source of these receptors is a girl younger than 18 with multiple sclerosis.

This rearrangement joins TRBV15 to TRBJ2-1; the D call may be TRBD1 or TRBD2 (5 bases each). This CDR3 is 15 amino acids long. CDR1 is LNHNV, CDR2 YYDKDF, per germline (reference sequence). Trimming cost V 1 base and J 6 bases, with 13 bases left between them. This CDR3 is CATSRARFGTNEQFF. The CDR3 DNA is TGTGCCACCAGCAGAGCCCGGTTTGGGACCAATGAGCAGTTCTTC.

CDR3: CSVEGQGGGGKLFF. The CDR3 DNA reads TGCAGCGTTGAAGGGCAGGGCGGTGGAGGAAAACTGTTTTTT. This chain connects TRBV29-1 to TRBJ1-4; tentative D call: TRBD1 (5 bases). The germline gives CDR1 SQVTM, CDR2 ANQGSEA. V was pared by 1 base and J by 10 bases, with 16 bases between. The CDR3 has 14 residues.

This clonotype appeared a single time. V is TRBV7-8 and J is TRBJ1-5; D uncertain. Trimming cost V 5 bases and J 3 bases, with 17 bases left between them. The CDR3 has 16 amino acids. Germline V gene sequence: CDR1 SGHVS, CDR2 FQNEAQ. This chain's CDR3 is CASSPRRDGDNQPQHF. CDR3 coding DNA: TGTGCCAGCAGCCCTAGGAGAGACGGAGACAATCAGCCCCAGCATTTT. Variable domain in full (rest from reference TRBV7-8 and TRBJ1-5): GAGVSQSPRYKVAKRGQDVALRCDPISGHVSLFWYQQALGQGPEFLTYFQNEAQLDKSGLPSDRFFAERPEGSVSTLKIQRTQQEDSAVYLCASSPRRDGDNQPQHFGDGTRLSIL.

The CDR3 region is CASTQAYEQYF. The CDR3 coding sequence is TGTGCCAGCACGCAGGCCTACGAGCAGTACTTC. V gene TRBV2 combines with J gene TRBJ2-7, with unresolved D. The V end was cut by 7 bases, the J end by 2 bases, with 6 bases between. The germline V gene encodes CDR1 SNHLY and CDR2 FYNNEI. CDR3 length: 11 amino acids.

The rearrangement uses TRBV5-1 and TRBJ1-2; 7 bases map to TRBD1. V gave up 4 bases and J gave up 0 bases; unmatched junction bases: 9. This CDR3 has 16 amino acids. The germline gives CDR1 SGHRS, CDR2 YFSETQ. The CDR3 DNA reads as TGCGCCAGCAGCATGACAGGGAATGGGGCTAACTATGGCTACACCTTC. Translating gives CASSMTGNGANYGYTF.

The chain is built from TRBV15 and TRBJ1-5, with a weak D call TRBD1 (5 bases). The germline CDR1 and CDR2 sequences are LNHNV and YYDKDF (reference sequence). Trimming removed 1 base at V and 6 bases at J, with 19 bases between. The CDR3 runs to 17 residues. The CDR3 DNA sequence: TGTGCCACCAGCAGAGTTTCCGGGGCGGTAGCAGCTCAGCCCCAGCATTTT. As protein: CATSRVSGAVAAQPQHF.

Ten or more counts support this clonotype. This CDR3 reads CATSRESPSTDTQYF. The CDR3 DNA reads TGTGCCACCAGCAGAGAAAGCCCAAGCACAGATACGCAGTATTTT. V is TRBV15 and J is TRBJ2-3; D uncertain. Germline lookup yields CDR1 LNHNV and CDR2 YYDKDF (reference sequence). V gave up 0 bases and J gave up 0 bases, with 7 bases separating them. The CDR3 extends over 15 amino acids.

J is TRBJ2-5 and V is TRBV15; TRBD1 or TRBD2 may be the D gene (5 bases each). V lost 7 bases and J lost 5, with 17 bases in between. The CDR3 loop spans 14 amino acids. The germline V gene has CDR1 LNHNV and CDR2 YYDKDF (reference sequence). CDR3 DNA sequence: TGTGCCACCACCGTAGGGACGGTTGGGGAGACCCAGTACTTC. Translation: CATTVGTVGETQYF.

For this clonotype: This may stem from a read error, because a much larger clone lies one nucleotide away. The chain is built from TRBV5-5 and TRBJ1-5, with a possible D match to TRBD1 (5 bases). V was pared by 0 bases and J by 11 bases, with 12 bases between. Germline V lookup: CDR1 SGHKS, CDR2 YYEKEE (reference sequence). This CDR3 is 13 amino acids long. CDR3 coding DNA: TGTGCCAGCAGCTTGGACGGGGAAGGGGCCCAGCATTTT. This gives the protein CASSLDGEGAQHF.

This clonotype appeared a few times. The V gene is TRBV20-1, the J gene TRBJ1-5; maybe TRBD1 (5 bases). The CDR3 contains 13 residues. Germline-derived CDR1 and CDR2 are DFQATT and SNEGSKA (reference sequence). V was shortened by 6 bases and J by 2 bases, with 11 bases between the two germline ends. The CDR3 DNA reads TGCAGTGCGAGCGACAGTGGCAATCAGCCCCAGCATTTT. It encodes CSASDSGNQPQHF.

A word on this clonotype: At one of its ends the junction is not consistent with the germline gene, which may arise from a read error. The gene calls are TRBV7-6 and TRBJ2-1; 10 nucleotides align to TRBD2. Germline CDR1 reads SGHVS; CDR2 reads FNYEAQ. This CDR3 spans 17 amino acids. The CDR3 protein is CASSLGRTSGSNNEQFF. The CDR3 DNA follows: TGTGCCAGCAGCTTAGGGCGGACTAGCGGCTCCAACAATGAGCAGTTCTTC.

This rearrangement joins TRBV6-6 to TRBJ2-2; possibly TRBD1 for D (6 bases). The CDR3 has 17 residues. Germline values: CDR1 MNHNY, CDR2 SVGAGI (reference sequence). V shed 0 bases and J shed 3 bases, with 14 bases lying between them. The CDR3 loop reads CASSYSPGASDTGELFF. The CDR3 region has the DNA TGTGCCAGCAGTTACTCCCCAGGGGCCTCGGACACCGGGGAGCTGTTTTTT.

This clonotype came up a few times. This chain uses TRBV6-1 with TRBJ2-5, with D unresolved. Looked up from germline, CDR1 is MNHNS and CDR2 is SASEGT. The ends were cut back, 3 bases at V and 4 bases at J, with 3 bases in the middle. The CDR3 is made up of 11 amino acids. The CDR3 sequence: CASSDLETQYF. CDR3 bases: TGTGCCAGCAGTGACCTAGAGACCCAGTACTTC.